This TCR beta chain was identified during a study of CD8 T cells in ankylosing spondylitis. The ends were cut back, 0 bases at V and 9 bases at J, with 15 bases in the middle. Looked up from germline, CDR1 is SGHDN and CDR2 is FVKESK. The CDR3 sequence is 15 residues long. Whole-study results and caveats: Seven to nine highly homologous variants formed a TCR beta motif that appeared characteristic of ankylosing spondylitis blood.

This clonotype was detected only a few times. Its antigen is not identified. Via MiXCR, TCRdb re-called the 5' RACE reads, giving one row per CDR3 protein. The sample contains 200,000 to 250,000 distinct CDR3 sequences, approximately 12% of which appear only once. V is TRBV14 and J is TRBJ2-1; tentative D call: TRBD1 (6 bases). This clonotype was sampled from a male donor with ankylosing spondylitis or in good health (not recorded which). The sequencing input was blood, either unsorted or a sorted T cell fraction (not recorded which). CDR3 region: CASSQEQGILSEQFF. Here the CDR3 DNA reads TGTGCCAGCAGCCAAGAACAGGGAATCCTCAGTGAGCAGTTCTTC.